The clone carrying this TCR beta chain was picked up a small number of times. The antigen remains unidentified. The CDR3 runs to 16 residues. The germline V gene has CDR1 MDHEN and CDR2 SYDVKM. Trimming left V 4 bases short and J 1 base short, with 15 bases between. This record belongs to a study of blood T cells in healthy people across ages. Then a second PCR, running roughly 7 to 11 cycles, was carried out with a sample-barcoded 5' primer and a J-beta primer mix. The template-switch adaptor was a 5' adaptor with 12 random nucleotides. It tagged each cDNA molecule. No fewer than 2.5 million CDR3-containing paired-end reads came from each sample. TCRdb re-analysed the 5' RACE reads in MiXCR, keeping a single row per CDR3 protein. The sample has around 800,000 distinct CDR3 sequences; around 50% are singletons. Study-wide findings and caveats: Naive CD4+ cell counts and diversity both ran higher in long-lived than in aged donors.

The gene calls are TRBV28 and TRBJ2-3; tentative D call: TRBD2 (5 bases). This TCR was sampled from an elderly man in good health. Sequences were obtained from blood. CDR3 sequence reads: CASSSFRGLGTDTQYF. Here the CDR3 DNA reads TGTGCCAGCAGTTCCTTTCGGGGTTTGGGCACAGATACGCAGTATTTT. Using reference TRBV28 and TRBJ2-3 for the parts outside the CDR3, the full variable domain is DVKVTQSSRYLVKRTGEKVFLECVQDMDHENMFWYRQDPGLGLRLIYFSYDVKMKEKGDIPEGYSVSREKKERFSLILESASTNQTSMYLCASSSFRGLGTDTQYFGPGTRLTVL.